These 18 T cell receptor beta chains share one sample of origin, sequenced in a study of CXCR3-negative and CXCR3-positive naive CD8 T cells (dated by TCRdb to between 2018 and 2021). Sequencing took place on a NextSeq 550. The Human TCR Profiling Kit (MiLaboratory) was used to make UMI-labeled 5' RACE TRB cDNA libraries. TCRdb reprocessed the reads into one record per CDR3 protein sequence, lacking DNA. This sample's table contains fewer than 80,000 distinct CDR3 sequences. 4.3% of the sample lies in the top ten. Sequencing was done on a sample of naive CXCR3- CD8+ T cells from blood. The cell subset or site label, read with the paper, signifies: CD45RO-CCR7+CD27+CD95- naive CD8+ T cells lacking CXCR3 (TNR3-). The receptors derive from a human donor in good health. Some clones in this sample may be carry-over from other donors' samples.

The rearrangement links TRBV29-1 to TRBJ2-7; the D call of TRBD2 rests on TCRdb alone, since no DNA is present to check it. Germline values: CDR1 SQVTM, CDR2 ANQGSEA. There are 14 residues in the CDR3. The CDR3 spells CSVPVEGHSYEQYF.

V usage is TRBV7-3 and J usage is TRBJ2-5; TCRdb calls TRBD1, which cannot be checked without DNA. CDR3 length equals 15 residues. Per germline, CDR1 SGHTA and CDR2 FQGTGA. This CDR3 is CASSQGQTYLETQYF.

This rearrangement joins TRBV12-5 to TRBJ2-7; TCRdb indicates TRBD1, and absent DNA this call remains unverified. This CDR3 comprises 15 residues. Per the germline V gene, CDR1 is LGHNT and CDR2 is FRNRAP. The CDR3 here is CASGRSGTGSPEQYF.

V is TRBV2 and J is TRBJ2-3; absent DNA, TCRdb's TRBD2 call cannot be checked. The CDR3 loop spans 19 amino acids. Germline V gene lookup returns CDR1 SNHLY and CDR2 FYNNEI. CDR3 protein: CASKGGLAGIEPLTDTQYF.

V is TRBV7-6 and J is TRBJ1-1. The germline V gene has CDR1 SGHVS and CDR2 FNYEAQ. This CDR3 spans 14 amino acids. The CDR3 sequence is CASSLRVENTEAFF.

The chain combines TRBV20-1 with TRBJ2-7. The CDR3 is 11 amino acids. Germline loops: CDR1 DFQATT, CDR2 SNEGSKA (reference sequence). CDR3 residues: CSAREGYEQYF.

The CDR3 sequence is CSVGRGTEAFF. The chain uses TRBV29-1 and TRBJ1-1; TCRdb names TRBD1, which stays unverified in the absence of DNA. CDR1 and CDR2 (germline): SQVTM, ANQGSEA. The CDR3 spans 11 residues.

The chain joins TRBV10-3 to TRBJ2-7; TCRdb's D gene call, TRBD2, goes unchecked for lack of DNA. From germline, CDR1 is ENHRY and CDR2 SYGVKD. The CDR3 has 14 residues. The CDR3 reads CAIRSPDSTYEQYF.

The V gene is TRBV7-9, the J gene TRBJ2-5; the TRBD1 assignment by TCRdb is unverifiable without DNA. The CDR3 spans 15 residues. From germline, CDR1 is SEHNR and CDR2 FQNEAQ (reference sequence). The CDR3 region is CASSLAAGAYETQYF.

This chain links TRBV10-2 with TRBJ2-5; TCRdb's D call of TRBD1 is untestable without DNA. The CDR3 spans 14 residues. The germline V gene encodes CDR1 WSHSY and CDR2 SAAADI. The CDR3 region is CASSEPGGPETQYF.

This chain links TRBV28 with TRBJ1-1. There are 14 residues in the CDR3. Germline CDR1 MDHEN, CDR2 SYDVKM. Here the CDR3 reads CASSLTRLNTEAFF.

This sequence joins TRBV6-4 and TRBJ2-2; as DNA is missing, the TRBD2 call by TCRdb cannot be tested. Germline V gives CDR1 MRHNA, CDR2 SNTAGT. The CDR3 runs to 14 residues. The CDR3 sequence: CASSGTSGAGELFF.

The chain couples TRBV4-2 to TRBJ1-5. From germline, CDR1 is LGHNA and CDR2 YNFKEQ. The CDR3 loop spans 12 amino acids. This CDR3 is CASSQGGQPQHF.

The rearrangement joins TRBV7-9 to TRBJ2-7. The CDR3 is 14 residues long. CDR1 and CDR2 (germline): SEHNR, FQNEAQ (reference sequence). CDR3 sequence reads: CASSPSHRAYEQYF.

The gene calls are TRBV7-6 and TRBJ2-1; checking the TCRdb D call of TRBD1 is not possible without DNA. CDR1 is SGHVS, CDR2 FNYEAQ, per germline. The CDR3 has 18 residues. The CDR3: CASSLDFGGLGSYNEQFF.

The chain has TRBV20-1 and TRBJ1-2. The CDR3 consists of 14 residues. Germline V gene sequence: CDR1 DFQATT, CDR2 SNEGSKA (reference sequence). CDR3 region: CSAGRGLLKYGYTF.

This chain joins TRBV5-1 and TRBJ2-7. The CDR3 consists of 12 residues. CDR1 is SGHRS, CDR2 YFSETQ, per germline. The CDR3 loop is CASSLSPYEQYF.

J is TRBJ2-5 and V is TRBV29-1. The CDR3 consists of 13 residues. Germline CDR1 SQVTM, CDR2 ANQGSEA. Here the CDR3 reads CSVEDYSQETQYF.